A selection of T cell receptor beta chains follows, all from one sample in a study of PD-L1 blockade in urothelial cancer. The assay was immunoSEQ multiplex PCR, and TCRdb's table has in-frame clones only and misses some. The sample gives tens of thousands of clones, approximately 83% of which show up once; 14% to 15% is in the top ten. The specimen comprised PBMCs, sampled around atezolizumab (anti-PD-L1) treatment. The receptors derive from a man in his sixties with urothelial cancer. The CDR3 runs from the conserved cysteine through the conserved F or W. A D gene is named only where the DNA matches it firmly. The size field is filled for only some rows; it gives once, few, many or a size class.

V gene	CDR3 length	clone size	D gene	J gene	CDR3 protein	CDR3 DNA
TRBV10-2	14	NA	NA	TRBJ2-2	CASSEFGALGELFF	TGCGCCAGCAGTGAGTTTGGGGCTCTCGGGGAGCTGTTTTTT
TRBV5-1	15	NA	TRBD1	TRBJ1-6	CASSSVTGGDSPLHF	TGCGCCAGCAGCTCGGTGACAGGGGGGGATTCACCCCTCCACTTT
TRBV6-5	15	once	TRBD2	TRBJ2-4	CASSYYSGGKNIQYF	TGTGCCAGCAGTTACTACAGCGGGGGAAAAAACATTCAGTACTTC
TRBV7-8	16	NA	NA	TRBJ2-3	CASSSHRYSSTDTQYF	TGTGCCAGCAGCTCCCACAGGTACTCTAGCACAGATACGCAGTATTTT
TRBV7-2	14	NA	NA	TRBJ2-6	CASSRGDGANVLTF	TGTGCCAGCAGCCGCGGGGACGGGGCCAACGTCCTGACTTTC
TRBV2	14	once	TRBD1	TRBJ1-1	CASSWDRAGTEAFF	TGTGCCAGCAGTTGGGACAGGGCGGGCACTGAAGCTTTCTTT
TRBV29-1	13	NA	TRBD1	TRBJ1-2	CSVEGDSLYGYTF	TGCAGCGTTGAAGGGGACAGCCTCTATGGCTACACCTTC
TRBV30	14	NA	TRBD1	TRBJ1-1	CAWRQGAGNTEAFF	TGTGCCTGGAGGCAGGGGGCAGGTAACACTGAAGCTTTCTTT
TRBV29-1	13	once	NA	TRBJ2-5	CSVEEGGWETQYF	TGCAGCGTTGAAGAGGGGGGTTGGGAGACCCAGTACTTC
TRBV21-1	15	NA	NA	TRBJ2-7	CASRKTRRPPYEQYF	TGTGCCAGCAGAAAAACCCGGCGGCCCCCCTACGAGCAGTACTTC
TRBV28	15	NA	NA	TRBJ1-3	CASSIQRTSGNTIYF	TGTGCCAGCAGTATACAGAGGACATCAGGAAACACCATATATTTT
TRBV18	16	NA	TRBD2	TRBJ2-3	CASSPRTSGATDTQYF	TGTGCCAGCTCACCACGGACTAGCGGGGCCACAGATACGCAGTATTTT
TRBV4-3	14	NA	NA	TRBJ1-1	CASSQHREIPEAFF	TGCGCCAGCAGCCAACACAGGGAGATTCCTGAAGCTTTCTTT
TRBV7-6	15	NA	TRBD2	TRBJ2-1	CASSHTSGSNNEQFF	TGTGCCAGCAGCCATACTAGCGGGAGTAATAATGAGCAGTTCTTC
TRBV7-9	11	NA	NA	TRBJ2-3	CASAREDTQYF	TGTGCCAGCGCCAGGGAAGATACGCAGTATTTT
TRBV5-6	14	NA	NA	TRBJ2-7	CASSHDGGTYEQYF	TGTGCCAGCAGCCACGACGGAGGAACCTACGAGCAGTACTTC
TRBV4-1	17	NA	TRBD2	TRBJ2-7	CASSQLGLAGSSYEQYF	TGCGCCAGCAGCCAACTGGGACTAGCGGGGAGCTCCTACGAGCAGTACTTC
TRBV15	15	NA	TRBD1	TRBJ1-4	CATSRAGTGNEKLFF	TGTGCCACCAGCAGAGCCGGGACAGGGAATGAAAAACTGTTTTTT
TRBV10-1	13	NA	NA	TRBJ2-3	CASSLNRGDTQYF	TGCGCCAGCAGCCTAAATAGGGGAGATACGCAGTATTTT
TRBV7-6	13	NA	NA	TRBJ1-1	CASSYRENTEAFF	TGTGCCAGCAGCTACAGGGAAAACACTGAAGCTTTCTTT
TRBV30	16	NA	NA	TRBJ1-5	CAWSAGFTSGNQPQHF	TGTGCCTGGAGTGCGGGGTTCACTTCTGGCAATCAGCCCCAGCATTTT
TRBV14	14	NA	TRBD1	TRBJ1-1	CASSHWDRANEAFF	TGTGCCAGCAGCCATTGGGACAGGGCAAATGAAGCTTTCTTT
TRBV18	12	NA	NA	TRBJ2-1	CASSPGGNEQFF	TGTGCCAGCTCACCGGGCGGGAATGAGCAGTTCTTC
TRBV9	16	NA	TRBD1	TRBJ1-5	CASSAGGTGANQPQHF	TGTGCCAGCAGCGCAGGTGGGACAGGTGCCAATCAGCCCCAGCATTTT
TRBV4-1	17	NA	TRBD2	TRBJ2-3	CASSQEGTSGASDTQYF	TGCGCCAGCAGCCAAGAAGGGACTAGCGGGGCCTCGGATACGCAGTATTTT
TRBV5-1	15	NA	TRBD2	TRBJ2-7	CASSTASGGTYEQYF	TGCGCCAGCAGCACCGCTAGCGGGGGGACCTACGAGCAGTACTTC
TRBV18	15	NA	TRBD1	TRBJ2-4	CASSTGGSPLNIQYF	TGTGCCAGCTCAACAGGGGGCTCTCCCCTAAACATTCAGTACTTC
TRBV6-5	13	few	NA	TRBJ1-1	CASRLLQNTEAFF	TGTGCCAGCAGATTACTACAGAACACTGAAGCTTTCTTT
TRBV30	14	few	NA	TRBJ1-5	CAWSITTGNQPQHF	TGTGCCTGGAGTATCACTACAGGGAATCAGCCCCAGCATTTT
TRBV14	16	NA	TRBD1	TRBJ2-7	CASSPKNRGFPYEQYF	TGTGCCAGCAGCCCCAAAAACAGGGGGTTCCCCTACGAGCAGTACTTC
TRBV5-1	15	NA	TRBD1	TRBJ1-2	CASSLAGQGEGGYTF	TGCGCCAGCAGCTTGGCCGGACAGGGTGAGGGTGGCTACACCTTC
TRBV7-2	15	NA	NA	TRBJ1-2	CASSRWAGEGYGYTF	TGTGCCAGCAGCCGGTGGGCAGGGGAAGGCTATGGCTACACCTTC
TRBV7-8	17	NA	TRBD2	TRBJ2-5	CASSLGVAGEGGETQYF	TGTGCCAGCAGCTTAGGAGTAGCGGGGGAAGGAGGAGAGACCCAGTACTTC
TRBV27	14	NA	TRBD1	TRBJ2-7	CASSLDRVGDEQYF	TGTGCCAGCAGTTTGGACAGGGTTGGTGACGAGCAGTACTTC
TRBV29-1	19	NA	TRBD2	TRBJ2-1	CSVEAPPTSGGATYNEQFF	TGCAGCGTTGAAGCCCCGCCGACTAGCGGGGGGGCGACCTACAATGAGCAGTTCTTC
TRBV12-2	14	NA	NA	TRBJ2-7	CASRPGTQGTEQYF	TGTGCAAGTCGACCCGGGACTCAGGGAACCGAGCAGTACTTC
TRBV2	14	NA	NA	TRBJ1-6	CASTPDSYNSPLHF	TGTGCCAGCACGCCGGACAGCTATAATTCACCCCTCCACTTT
TRBV9	15	NA	TRBD2	TRBJ2-3	CASSVIAGPTDTQYF	TGTGCCAGCAGCGTAATAGCGGGGCCCACAGATACGCAGTATTTT
TRBV19	17	NA	TRBD2	TRBJ2-5	CASSIGWGGGAGETQYF	TGTGCCAGTAGTATAGGGTGGGGCGGGGGGGCCGGAGAGACCCAGTACTTC
TRBV6-5	14	NA	NA	TRBJ2-7	CASSYRRQTYEQYF	TGTGCCAGCAGTTATCGGCGACAGACCTACGAGCAGTACTTC
TRBV9	12	NA	NA	TRBJ1-2	CASSVGPYGYTF	TGTGCCAGCAGCGTAGGGCCCTATGGCTACACCTTC
TRBV18	14	NA	NA	TRBJ1-1	CASSPRAVNTEAFF	TGTGCCAGCTCACCACGAGCGGTGAACACTGAAGCTTTCTTT
TRBV9	16	NA	TRBD1	TRBJ1-6	CASSLRDRVVNSPLHF	TGTGCCAGCAGCCTACGGGACAGGGTCGTGAATTCACCCCTCCACTTT
TRBV28	17	NA	TRBD2	TRBJ2-4	CASSLWSSGRAKNIQYF	TGTGCCAGCAGTTTATGGTCTAGCGGGCGAGCCAAAAACATTCAGTACTTC
TRBV6-9	15	NA	NA	TRBJ2-7	CASSYAAEASYEQYF	TGTGCCAGCAGTTACGCGGCAGAGGCCTCCTACGAGCAGTACTTC
TRBV19	15	once	TRBD1	TRBJ1-5	CASSIAGQPLMPQHF	TGTGCCAGTAGTATAGCGGGACAGCCCCTAATGCCCCAGCATTTT
TRBV2	18	NA	NA	TRBJ1-1	CASTRSTGVIDGYTEAFF	TGTGCCAGCACCCGATCTACGGGGGTTATCGACGGATACACTGAAGCTTTCTTT
TRBV27	14	NA	TRBD1	TRBJ1-6	CASKPGQYNSPLHF	TGTGCCAGCAAGCCGGGACAGTATAATTCACCCCTCCACTTT
TRBV5-8	13	NA	TRBD1	TRBJ1-2	CASSRGQGDGYTF	TGTGCCAGCAGCCGTGGACAGGGTGATGGCTACACCTTC
TRBV5-8	16	few	NA	TRBJ1-2	CASSSQPGMTNYGYTF	TGTGCCAGCAGCTCTCAACCAGGGATGACTAACTATGGCTACACCTTC
TRBV7-2	15	NA	TRBD2	TRBJ2-7	CASSLGLAGGYEQYF	TGTGCCAGCAGCTTAGGTCTAGCGGGGGGCTACGAGCAGTACTTC
TRBV7-6	15	NA	TRBD2	TRBJ2-5	CASSPQTSGSETQYF	TGTGCCAGCAGCCCTCAGACTAGCGGGTCGGAGACCCAGTACTTC
TRBV5-1	16	few	NA	TRBJ2-1	CASSLAFAGTPNEQFF	TGCGCCAGCAGCTTGGCATTTGCGGGGACCCCCAATGAGCAGTTCTTC
TRBV19	15	NA	TRBD1	TRBJ2-1	CASSIGGQGLSEQFF	TGTGCCAGTAGTATAGGAGGACAGGGTCTCAGTGAGCAGTTCTTC
TRBV19	14	NA	NA	TRBJ1-5	CASSIGGDNQPQHF	TGTGCCAGTAGTATAGGGGGGGATAATCAGCCCCAGCATTTT
TRBV5-1	15	once	TRBD1	TRBJ1-6	CASSSEGQRNSPLHF	TGCGCCAGCAGCTCGGAGGGACAGAGAAATTCACCCCTCCACTTT
TRBV5-6	15	NA	NA	TRBJ2-1	CASSFSGSFYNEQFF	TGTGCCAGCAGCTTCTCAGGGTCCTTCTACAATGAGCAGTTCTTC